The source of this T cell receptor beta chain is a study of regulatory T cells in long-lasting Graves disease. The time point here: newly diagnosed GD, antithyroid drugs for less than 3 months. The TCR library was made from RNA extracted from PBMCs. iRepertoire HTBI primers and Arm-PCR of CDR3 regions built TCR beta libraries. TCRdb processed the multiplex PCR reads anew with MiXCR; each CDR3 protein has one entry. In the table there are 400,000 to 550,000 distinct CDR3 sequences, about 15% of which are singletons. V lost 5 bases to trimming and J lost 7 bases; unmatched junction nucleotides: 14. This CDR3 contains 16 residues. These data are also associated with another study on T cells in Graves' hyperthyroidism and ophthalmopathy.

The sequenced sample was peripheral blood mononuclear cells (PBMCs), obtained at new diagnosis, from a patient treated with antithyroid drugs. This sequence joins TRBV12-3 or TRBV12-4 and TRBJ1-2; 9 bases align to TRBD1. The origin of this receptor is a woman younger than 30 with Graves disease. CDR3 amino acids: CASSRTGVITRGGYTF. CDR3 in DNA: TGTGCCAGCAGTCGGACAGGGGTGATAACTAGGGGTGGCTACACCTTC.